These 8 T cell receptor beta chains originate from one sample sequenced in a study of cytomegalovirus exposure and HLA in healthy donors. The PCR employed 60 Vbeta primers together with 13 Jbeta primers. The table came from immunoSEQ multiplex PCR; TCRdb's copy has only in-frame clones and leaves some out. Here the sample spans some 140,000 clones, 73% being singletons. The sample was PBMCs. The receptors originated from a middle-aged woman in good health and CMV-seronegative.

As regards this clone: Other nucleotide sequences from this sample produce the same CDR3. The chain links TRBV7-2 to TRBJ2-7; the D is unclear. CDR3 length equals 16 residues. V was shortened by 0 bases and J by 2 bases, with 14 bases between the two germline ends. The V gene's germline CDR1 is SGHTA and CDR2 FQGNSA. CDR3 protein: CASSLAGGPTTYEQYV. In DNA form, the CDR3 reads TGTGCCAGCAGCTTAGCAGGCGGTCCTACGACCTACGAGCAGTACGTC.

The chain couples TRBV5-1 to TRBJ1-4, with 10 nucleotides matching TRBD1. V dropped 0 bases and J dropped 4; count of bases not matched to a gene: 9. The length of the CDR3 is 18 residues. Germline CDR1 SGHRS, CDR2 YFSETQ. The CDR3 bases are TGCGCCAGCAGCTTGGTGGGACAGGGGAAGAGTCGTAATGAAAAACTGTTTTTT. This codes for CASSLVGQGKSRNEKLFF.

This rearrangement joins TRBV5-1 to TRBJ2-1, with 9 bases that match TRBD2. V gave up 0 bases and J gave up 7 bases; unmatched junction bases: 8. Germline lookup yields CDR1 SGHRS and CDR2 YFSETQ. The CDR3 runs to 16 residues. CDR3 residues: CASSLGGGGAFNEQFF. The CDR3 DNA sequence: TGCGCCAGCAGCTTGGGGGGCGGGGGGGCGTTTAATGAGCAGTTCTTC.

V usage is TRBV4-2 and J usage is TRBJ2-1, with D tentatively TRBD2 (6 bases). Per the germline V gene, CDR1 is LGHNA and CDR2 is YNFKEQ. The CDR3 extends over 13 amino acids. V was shortened by 5 bases and J by 9 bases, with 14 bases between the two germline ends. The CDR3 DNA sequence: TGTGCCAGCAGCGCAGGGACTGCGGGTGAGCAGTTCTTC. The encoded protein is CASSAGTAGEQFF.

The rearrangement uses TRBV4-2 and TRBJ1-2, with 7 nucleotides matching TRBD1. Germline CDR1 LGHNA, CDR2 YNFKEQ. The CDR3 runs to 16 residues. V was clipped by 0 bases and J by 5 bases; unmatched bases: 9. Here the CDR3 reads CASSQDRDSLIYGYTF. In DNA, the CDR3 is TGTGCCAGCAGCCAAGATAGGGACAGCCTTATTTATGGCTACACCTTC.

V and J are TRBV28 and TRBJ2-7, with unresolved D. CDR1 is MDHEN, CDR2 SYDVKM, per germline. The CDR3 has 13 amino acids. The ends were cut back, 3 bases at V and 5 bases at J, with 11 bases in the middle. The CDR3 here is CASSFRKVNEQYV. The CDR3 region has the DNA TGTGCCAGCAGTTTCAGGAAAGTGAACGAGCAGTACGTC.

The rearrangement joins TRBV7-9 to TRBJ1-2; 8 nucleotides line up with TRBD1. Losses at the gene ends were 5 bases for V and 9 bases for J; bases not matched to a gene: 2. This CDR3 is built from 11 residues. Germline CDR1 and CDR2: SEHNR and FQNEAQ (reference sequence). CDR3 nucleotides: TGTGCCAGCAGCGACAGGGGCAGCTACACCTTC. Amino acid sequence: CASSDRGSYTF.

This rearrangement joins TRBV7-2 to TRBJ2-3; 7 bases align to TRBD2. The CDR3 extends over 16 amino acids. Unmatched junction bases numbered 10, after V lost 5 bases and J lost 2 bases. Germline V gene sequence: CDR1 SGHTA, CDR2 FQGNSA. The CDR3 DNA follows: TGTGCCAGCAGCCCTAAAGGACTAGATCCCACAGATACGCAGTATTTT. Residues: CASSPKGLDPTDTQYF.